This TCR beta chain originates from a study of breast tumors, draining lymph nodes, adjacent tissues. The study, taken as a whole, reports: Compared with basal-like, luminal-like tumors shared significantly more repertoire with nontumor tissue. Compared with lymph nodes, tumors were less diverse; compared with nontumor tissue, more. That most tumor T cells come from lymph nodes remained unproven.

Breast cancer patients provided tissue from their axillary draining lymph nodes. This clonotype was picked up many times. Antigen specificity is unknown. TCRdb passed the multiplex PCR reads through MiXCR, listing each CDR3 protein once. This repertoire shows 85,000 to 120,000 distinct CDR3 sequences, around 30% found once; its top ten account for under 6%. The CDR3 extends over 15 amino acids. Germline loops: CDR1 LNHDA, CDR2 SQIVND (reference sequence). Trimming stripped 8 bases from V and 0 bases from J, with 14 bases between. The source is a female donor with breast cancer. Some clones in this sample may be carry-over from other donors' samples. What was sequenced was axillary lymph node tissue. V gene TRBV19 combines with J gene TRBJ2-1; D call uncertain. CDR3 DNA: TGTGCCAGTCAATTAGGGCACTCCTCCTACAATGAGCAGTTCTTC. Encoded protein: CASQLGHSSYNEQFF.